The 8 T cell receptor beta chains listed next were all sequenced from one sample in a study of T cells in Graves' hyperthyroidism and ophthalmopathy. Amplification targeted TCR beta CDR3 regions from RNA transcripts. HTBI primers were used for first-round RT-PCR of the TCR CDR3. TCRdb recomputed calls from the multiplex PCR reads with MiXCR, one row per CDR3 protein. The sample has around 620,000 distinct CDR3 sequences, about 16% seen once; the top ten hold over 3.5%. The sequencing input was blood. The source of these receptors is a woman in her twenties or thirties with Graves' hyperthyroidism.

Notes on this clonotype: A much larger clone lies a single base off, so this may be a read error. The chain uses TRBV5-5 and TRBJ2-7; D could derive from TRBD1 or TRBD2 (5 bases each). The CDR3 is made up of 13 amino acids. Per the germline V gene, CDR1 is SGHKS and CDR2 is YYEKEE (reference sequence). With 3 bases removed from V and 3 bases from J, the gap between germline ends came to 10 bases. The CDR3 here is CASSSWDGYEQYF. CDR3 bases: TGTGCCAGCAGCTCGTGGGACGGCTACGAGCAGTACTTC.

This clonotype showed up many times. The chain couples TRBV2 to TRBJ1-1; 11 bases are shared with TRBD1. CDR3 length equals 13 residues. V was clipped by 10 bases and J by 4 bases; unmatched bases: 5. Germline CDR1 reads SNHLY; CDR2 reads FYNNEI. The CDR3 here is CATGQGAGTEAFF. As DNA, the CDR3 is TGTGCCACCGGACAGGGGGCGGGCACTGAAGCTTTCTTT.

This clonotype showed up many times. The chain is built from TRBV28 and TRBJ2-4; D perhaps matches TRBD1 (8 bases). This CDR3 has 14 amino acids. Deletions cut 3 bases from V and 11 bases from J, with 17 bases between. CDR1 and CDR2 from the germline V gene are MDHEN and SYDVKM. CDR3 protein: CASSLFRTGRVQYF. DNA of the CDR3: TGTGCCAGCAGTTTGTTCCGGACAGGGAGGGTTCAGTACTTC.

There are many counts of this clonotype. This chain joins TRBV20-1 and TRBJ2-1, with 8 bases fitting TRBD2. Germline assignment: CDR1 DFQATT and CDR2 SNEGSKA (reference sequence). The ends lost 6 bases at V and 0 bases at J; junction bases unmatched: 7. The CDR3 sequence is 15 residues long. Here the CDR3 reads CSAQRLASSYNEQFF. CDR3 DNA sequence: TGCAGTGCCCAAAGACTAGCGAGCTCCTACAATGAGCAGTTCTTC.

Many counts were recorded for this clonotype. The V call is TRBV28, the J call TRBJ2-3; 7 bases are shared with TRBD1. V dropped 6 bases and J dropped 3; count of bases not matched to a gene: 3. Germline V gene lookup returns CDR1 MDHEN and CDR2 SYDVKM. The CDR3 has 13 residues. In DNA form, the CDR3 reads TGTGCCAGCAGCCGGACAGGAACAGATACGCAGTATTTT. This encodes CASSRTGTDTQYF. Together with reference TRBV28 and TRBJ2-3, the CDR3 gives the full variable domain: DVKVTQSSRYLVKRTGEKVFLECVQDMDHENMFWYRQDPGLGLRLIYFSYDVKMKEKGDIPEGYSVSREKKERFSLILESASTNQTSMYLCASSRTGTDTQYFGPGTRLTVL.

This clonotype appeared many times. CDR3 amino acids: CASSLRAVYPNTEAFF. The CDR3 DNA sequence: TGCGCCAGCAGCTTGAGGGCAGTCTATCCGAACACTGAAGCTTTCTTT. The V call is TRBV5-1, the J call TRBJ1-1; D ambiguous. The CDR3 is 16 amino acids. The V end lost 1 base, the J end lost 1 base, and 14 bases lay between the germline ends. The V gene's germline CDR1 is SGHRS and CDR2 YFSETQ.

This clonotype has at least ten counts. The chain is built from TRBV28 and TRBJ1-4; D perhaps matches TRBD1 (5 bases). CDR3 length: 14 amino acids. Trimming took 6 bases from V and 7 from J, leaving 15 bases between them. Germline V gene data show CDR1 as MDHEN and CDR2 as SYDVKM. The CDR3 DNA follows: TGTGCCAGCAGAACAACAGGTTTTAGTGAAAAACTGTTTTTT. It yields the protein CASRTTGFSEKLFF.

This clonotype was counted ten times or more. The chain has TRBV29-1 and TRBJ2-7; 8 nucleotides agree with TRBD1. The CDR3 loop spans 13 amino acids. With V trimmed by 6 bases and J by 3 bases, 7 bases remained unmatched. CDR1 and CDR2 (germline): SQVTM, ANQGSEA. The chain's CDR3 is CSVLRQGYYEQYF. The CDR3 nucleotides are TGCAGCGTGTTAAGACAGGGGTACTACGAGCAGTACTTC.